This is a list of T cell receptor beta chains from one sample in a study of control samples from healthy donors and cancer patients. The method was immunoSEQ multiplex PCR; TCRdb's version includes in-frame clones alone and lacks a portion of them. This table holds 120,000 or so clones, around 87% found once. The sample taken for sequencing was blood. Receptor source: a man aged 55 to 70 in good health. Both conserved end residues are part of each CDR3. A D gene is named only where the DNA matches it firmly. Clone size appears in some rows only: once, few, many, or a class for an expanded clone.

TRBV9	.	TRBJ2-1	.	CASSVADARLGGLSYNEQFF	TGTGCCAGCAGCGTAGCGGACGCCCGTTTGGGGGGCCTATCCTACAATGAGCAGTTCTTC
TRBV7-9	.	TRBJ1-6	.	CASSQTYGNSPLHF	TGTGCCAGCAGCCAAACGTACGGGAATTCACCCCTCCACTTT
TRBV5-1	.	TRBJ2-2	.	CASSLALVASGETGELFF	TGCGCCAGCAGCTTGGCGTTGGTAGCCTCAGGGGAAACCGGGGAGCTGTTTTTT
TRBV2	.	TRBJ1-2	.	CASSEPGNYGYTF	TGTGCCAGCAGTGAACCAGGGAACTATGGCTACACCTTC
TRBV2	.	TRBJ2-3	TRBD2	CASSEGTSGADTQYF	TGTGCCAGCAGTGAAGGGACTAGCGGGGCAGATACGCAGTATTTT
TRBV2	.	TRBJ2-3	.	CASQRRVSTDTQYF	TGTGCCAGCCAGAGACGGGTTAGCACAGATACGCAGTATTTT
TRBV4-2	.	TRBJ2-1	TRBD2	CASSQDTTSGTYNEQFF	TGTGCCAGCAGCCAAGATACTACTAGCGGTACCTACAATGAGCAGTTCTTC
TRBV5-1	.	TRBJ2-1	TRBD2	CASSLSGGIDEQFF	TGCGCCAGCAGCTTGTCGGGGGGGATCGATGAGCAGTTCTTC
TRBV6-1	.	TRBJ1-1	.	CASSEFKDTEAFF	TGTGCCAGCAGTGAGTTCAAGGACACTGAAGCTTTCTTT
TRBV3-1/TRBV3-2	.	TRBJ1-1	TRBD1	CASSPLAGGSTEAFF	TGTGCCAGCAGCCCGCTGGCAGGGGGCTCCACTGAAGCTTTCTTT
TRBV29-1	.	TRBJ1-4	.	CSVVRGAKLFF	TGCAGCGTTGTCAGGGGAGCAAAACTGTTTTTT
TRBV25-1	.	TRBJ2-4	.	CASSESGKTVSKNIQYF	TGTGCCAGCAGTGAATCCGGAAAGACAGTCTCCAAAAACATTCAGTACTTC
TRBV6-5	.	TRBJ1-5	.	CASSYSGASQPQHF	TGTGCCAGCAGTTACTCGGGGGCGAGTCAGCCCCAGCATTTT
TRBV3-1/TRBV3-2	.	TRBJ2-7	.	CASSQDTGSYEQYF	TGTGCCAGCAGCCAAGATACGGGATCCTACGAGCAGTACTTC
TRBV6-5	.	TRBJ2-1	.	CASGYIYNEQFF	TGTGCCAGCGGTTACATTTACAATGAGCAGTTCTTC
TRBV6-1	few	TRBJ2-7	.	CASTVLDEQYF	TGTGCCAGCACTGTTCTCGACGAGCAGTACTTC
TRBV9	once	TRBJ1-1	.	CASSVITNTEAFF	TGTGCCAGCAGCGTTATAACGAACACTGAAGCTTTCTTT
TRBV4-3	.	TRBJ1-5	TRBD1	CASSQGTGDQPQHF	TGCGCCAGCAGCCAAGGAACAGGGGATCAGCCCCAGCATTTT
TRBV7-9	.	TRBJ1-5	.	CASSATDQPQHF	TGTGCCAGCAGCGCGACAGATCAGCCCCAGCATTTT
TRBV7-3	.	TRBJ1-1	.	CASSLRPGNVAFF	TGTGCCAGCAGCTTGCGACCAGGAAATGTAGCTTTCTTT
TRBV28	.	TRBJ2-3	TRBD2	CASSSVGLDLNTQYF	TGTGCCAGCAGTTCCGTGGGACTAGACCTTAATACGCAGTATTTT
TRBV5-1	few	TRBJ2-6	.	CASSLTGANVLTF	TGCGCCAGCAGCTTGACTGGGGCCAACGTCCTGACTTTC
TRBV9	.	TRBJ1-3	.	CASSAPGHLPSGNTIYF	TGTGCCAGCAGCGCGCCGGGACATCTCCCTTCTGGAAACACCATATATTTT
TRBV5-6	.	TRBJ1-1	.	CASSFLGSAFF	TGTGCCAGCAGCTTTTTAGGGTCAGCTTTCTTT
TRBV7-9	.	TRBJ2-5	.	CASSQDSKQETQYF	TGTGCCAGCAGCCAAGACAGTAAACAAGAGACCCAGTACTTC
TRBV5-5	.	TRBJ2-5	TRBD2	CASSLALAGRETQYF	TGTGCCAGCAGCTTGGCACTAGCGGGCAGGGAGACCCAGTACTTC
TRBV5-1	.	TRBJ1-1	.	CASTDPGVRSAFF	TGCGCCAGCACCGATCCTGGGGTCAGATCAGCTTTCTTT
TRBV27	.	TRBJ2-3	.	CASSPGGGKPSTDTQYF	TGTGCCAGCAGCCCAGGAGGCGGCAAACCGAGCACAGATACGCAGTATTTT
TRBV7-2	.	TRBJ1-1	.	CASSLESRGVTEAFF	TGTGCCAGCAGCTTAGAATCACGGGGGGTGACTGAAGCTTTCTTT
TRBV27	.	TRBJ1-2	.	CASSAVSNYGYTF	TGTGCCAGCAGTGCGGTGTCTAACTATGGCTACACCTTC
TRBV4-1	.	TRBJ2-1	TRBD2	CASSQQRGGNEQFF	TGCGCCAGCAGCCAACAGCGGGGGGGGAATGAGCAGTTCTTC
TRBV7-9	few	TRBJ1-6	.	CASSPPVNSPLHF	TGTGCCAGCAGCCCTCCAGTAAATTCACCCCTCCACTTT
TRBV5-1	.	TRBJ2-5	.	CASSRGPQETQYF	TGCGCCAGCAGCCGGGGACCGCAAGAGACCCAGTACTTC
TRBV7-2	.	TRBJ1-2	.	CASSLGVRVGYTF	TGTGCCAGCAGCTTAGGTGTTCGGGTAGGCTACACCTTC
TRBV12-3/TRBV12-4	.	TRBJ1-3	.	CASSLISGNTIYF	TGTGCCAGCAGTTTGATCTCTGGAAACACCATATATTTT
TRBV3-1/TRBV3-2	.	TRBJ2-3	TRBD2	CASSQGGLPSDTQYF	TGTGCCAGCAGCCAAGGGGGACTACCCTCCGATACGCAGTATTTT
TRBV5-5	.	TRBJ2-7	.	CASSLFPGSYEQYF	TGTGCCAGCAGCTTATTTCCAGGGTCCTACGAGCAGTACTTC
TRBV6-2/TRBV6-3	.	TRBJ1-1	.	CASSYSSNTEAFF	TGTGCCAGCAGTTACAGTTCGAACACTGAAGCTTTCTTT
TRBV7-2	few	TRBJ2-5	TRBD1	CASSLGQQQETQYF	TGTGCCAGCAGTTTGGGACAGCAGCAAGAGACCCAGTACTTC
TRBV19	.	TRBJ2-5	.	CASSMGGTAQETQYF	TGTGCCAGTAGTATGGGAGGGACAGCCCAAGAGACCCAGTACTTC
TRBV28	.	TRBJ1-3	TRBD1	CASSFLRDRGNTIYF	TGTGCCAGCAGTTTCCTCCGGGACAGGGGAAACACCATATATTTT
TRBV27	.	TRBJ2-3	.	CATRSVTSTDTQYF	TGTGCCACCCGAAGCGTGACTAGCACAGATACGCAGTATTTT
TRBV4-1	.	TRBJ1-1	.	CASSQDYSGGNTEAFF	TGCGCCAGCAGCCAAGATTATAGCGGGGGTAACACTGAAGCTTTCTTT
TRBV2	.	TRBJ1-3	.	CASSNNLIRGQTSGNTIYF	TGTGCCAGCAGTAACAATCTAATTAGGGGACAAACATCTGGAAACACCATATATTTT